The 2 T cell receptor beta chains in this list originate from one sample, sequenced in a study of T-cell memory formation after mild COVID-19. TCRdb fed the 5' RACE reads into MiXCR, producing one record per CDR3 protein. The data contain approximately 500,000 distinct CDR3 sequences, nearly 25% of them singletons. Sequenced material: PBMCs or a T cell subset sorted from them (not recorded which). Receptor source: an adult woman who had mild COVID-19 (a few samples of this study predate the infection). Cell type and time point are not known.

With regard to this clonotype: The junction does not match germline at one end; this may be a read error. The V and J genes are TRBV12-3 or TRBV12-4 and TRBJ1-1, with D uncertain. This CDR3 is built from 12 residues. The CDR3 spells CASSLAAGLPLF. The CDR3 DNA reads TGTGCCAGCAGTTTAGCAGCGGGCCTTCCCCTTTTT.

CDR3 region: CASEPGGEDGYTF. The CDR3 DNA is TGTGCCAGCGAACCCGGAGGGGAGGATGGCTACACCTTC. The V gene is TRBV6-6, the J gene TRBJ1-2; perhaps TRBD1 as D (5 bases). CDR1 is MNHNY, CDR2 SVGAGI, per germline (reference sequence). V was pared by 8 bases and J by 6 bases, with 16 bases between. The CDR3 length is 13 residues.